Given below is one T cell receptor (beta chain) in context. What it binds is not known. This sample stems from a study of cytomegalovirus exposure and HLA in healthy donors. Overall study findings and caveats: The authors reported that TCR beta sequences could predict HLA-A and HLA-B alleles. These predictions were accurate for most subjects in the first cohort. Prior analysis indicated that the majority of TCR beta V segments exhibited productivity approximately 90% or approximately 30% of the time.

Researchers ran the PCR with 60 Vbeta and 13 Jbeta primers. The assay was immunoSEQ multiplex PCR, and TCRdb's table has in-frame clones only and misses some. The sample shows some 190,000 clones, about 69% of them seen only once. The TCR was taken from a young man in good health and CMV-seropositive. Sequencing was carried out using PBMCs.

CDR3 region: CASSEPGDNEQFF. For the CDR3, the DNA is TGTGCCAGCAGTGAACCCGGGGACAATGAGCAGTTCTTC. The chain has TRBV6-4 and TRBJ2-1; D might be TRBD2 (5 bases). The V gene lost 3 bases and the J gene lost 5 bases, with 8 bases spanning the gap. This CDR3 region has 13 residues. Per the germline V gene, CDR1 is MRHNA and CDR2 is SNTAGT.